This T cell receptor beta chain was sequenced in a study of shared clonotypes between healthy human individuals. With 3 bases removed from V and 4 bases from J, the gap between germline ends came to 12 bases. Per the germline V gene, CDR1 is KGHSH and CDR2 is LQKENI. The CDR3 totals 15 residues. This clone was picked up a small number of times. Here immunoSEQ multiplex PCR was the method, and the copy in TCRdb shows in-frame clones only, minus some. The sample contains under 300,000 clones, 50% to 75% of which appear only once. The source material was memory CD4+ T cells sorted from blood. Noted subset: CD45RA-negative fraction. This chain connects TRBV18 to TRBJ1-4; a weak D match, TRBD1 (5 bases). The source of this sequence is a man aged 25-40 years in good health. The CDR3, as DNA: TGTGCCAGCTCACCGCAGTCCGGGGGTAATGAAAAACTGTTTTTT. Translating gives CASSPQSGGNEKLFF.